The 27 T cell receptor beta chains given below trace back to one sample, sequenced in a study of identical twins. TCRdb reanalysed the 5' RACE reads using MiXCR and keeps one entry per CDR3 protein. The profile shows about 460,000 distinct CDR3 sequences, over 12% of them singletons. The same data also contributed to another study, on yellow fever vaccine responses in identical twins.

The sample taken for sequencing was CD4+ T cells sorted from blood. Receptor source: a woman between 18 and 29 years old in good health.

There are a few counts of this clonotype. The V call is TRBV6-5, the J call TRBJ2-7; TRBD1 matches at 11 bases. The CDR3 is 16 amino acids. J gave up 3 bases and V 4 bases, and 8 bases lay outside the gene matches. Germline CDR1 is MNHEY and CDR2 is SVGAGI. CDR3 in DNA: TGTGCCAGCAGTTCCGGGACAGGGGGACCCAACTACGAGCAGTACTTC. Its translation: CASSSGTGGPNYEQYF.

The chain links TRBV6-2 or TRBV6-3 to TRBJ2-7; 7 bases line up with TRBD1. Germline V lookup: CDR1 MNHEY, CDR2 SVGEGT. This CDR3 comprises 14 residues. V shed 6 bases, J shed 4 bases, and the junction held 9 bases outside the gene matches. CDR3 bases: TGTGCCAGCAGCCGGTGGGGACAGAATTACGAGCAGTACTTC. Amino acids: CASSRWGQNYEQYF.

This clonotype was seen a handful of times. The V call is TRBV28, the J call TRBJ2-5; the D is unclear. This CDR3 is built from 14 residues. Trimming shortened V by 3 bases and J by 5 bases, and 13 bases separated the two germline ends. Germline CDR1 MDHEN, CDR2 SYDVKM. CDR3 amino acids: CASSFVGVRETQYF. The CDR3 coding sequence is TGTGCCAGCAGTTTTGTTGGGGTGAGGGAGACCCAGTACTTC.

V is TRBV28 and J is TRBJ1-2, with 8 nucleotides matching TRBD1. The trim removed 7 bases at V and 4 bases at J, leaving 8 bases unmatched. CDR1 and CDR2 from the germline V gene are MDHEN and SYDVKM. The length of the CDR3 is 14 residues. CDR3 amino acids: CASIDRGILYGYTF. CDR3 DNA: TGTGCCAGCATCGACAGGGGAATCCTCTATGGCTACACCTTC.

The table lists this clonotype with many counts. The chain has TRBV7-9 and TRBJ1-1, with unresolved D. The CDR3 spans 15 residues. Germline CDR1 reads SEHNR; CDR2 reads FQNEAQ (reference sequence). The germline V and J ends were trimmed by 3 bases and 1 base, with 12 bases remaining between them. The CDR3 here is CASSFTSGRNTEAFF. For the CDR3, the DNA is TGTGCCAGCAGCTTCACTTCGGGGAGGAACACTGAAGCTTTCTTT.

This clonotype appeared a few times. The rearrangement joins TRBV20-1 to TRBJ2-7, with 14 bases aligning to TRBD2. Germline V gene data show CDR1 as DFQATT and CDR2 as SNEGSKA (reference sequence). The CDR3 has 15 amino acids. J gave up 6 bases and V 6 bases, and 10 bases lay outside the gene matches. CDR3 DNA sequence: TGCAGTGCCCCGGGCGGGACTAGCGGGAGTCGCGAGCAGTACTTC. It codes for CSAPGGTSGSREQYF.

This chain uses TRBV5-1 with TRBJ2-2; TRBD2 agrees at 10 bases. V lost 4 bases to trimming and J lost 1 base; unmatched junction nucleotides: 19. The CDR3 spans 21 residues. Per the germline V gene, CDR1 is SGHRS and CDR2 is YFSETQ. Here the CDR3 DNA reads TGCGCCAGCAGCCTTCGACTAGCGGGTTTCCCCGGTGTGCGGAACACCGGGGAGCTGTTTTTT. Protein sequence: CASSLRLAGFPGVRNTGELFF.

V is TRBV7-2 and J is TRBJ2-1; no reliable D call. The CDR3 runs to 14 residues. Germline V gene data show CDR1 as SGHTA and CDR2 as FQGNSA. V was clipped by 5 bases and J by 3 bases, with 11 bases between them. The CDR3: CASSTETYYNEQFF. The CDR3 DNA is TGTGCCAGCAGCACAGAAACCTACTACAATGAGCAGTTCTTC.

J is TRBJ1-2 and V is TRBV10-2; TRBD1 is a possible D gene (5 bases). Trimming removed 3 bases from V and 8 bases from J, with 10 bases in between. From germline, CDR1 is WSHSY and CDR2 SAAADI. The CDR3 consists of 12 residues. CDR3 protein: CASSDNRRGYTF. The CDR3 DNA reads TGCGCCAGCAGTGACAACAGGAGAGGCTACACCTTC.

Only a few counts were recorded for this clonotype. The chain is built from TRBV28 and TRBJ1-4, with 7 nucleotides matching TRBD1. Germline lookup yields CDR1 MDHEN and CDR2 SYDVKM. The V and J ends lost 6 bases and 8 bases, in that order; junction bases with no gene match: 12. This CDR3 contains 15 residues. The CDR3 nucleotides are TGTGCCAGCAGACTTAGGGGCCCGGGACAGGAAAAACTGTTTTTT. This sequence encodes CASRLRGPGQEKLFF.

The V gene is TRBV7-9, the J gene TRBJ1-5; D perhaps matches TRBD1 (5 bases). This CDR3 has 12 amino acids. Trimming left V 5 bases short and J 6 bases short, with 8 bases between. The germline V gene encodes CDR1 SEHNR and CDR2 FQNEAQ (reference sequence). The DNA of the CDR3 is TGTGCCAGCAGCCGGACAAGTCAGCCCCAGCATTTT. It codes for CASSRTSQPQHF.

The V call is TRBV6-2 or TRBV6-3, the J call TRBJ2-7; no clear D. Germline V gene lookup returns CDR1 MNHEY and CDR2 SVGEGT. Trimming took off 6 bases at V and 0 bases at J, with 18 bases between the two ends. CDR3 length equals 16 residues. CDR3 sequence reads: CASRPSGKETSYEQYF. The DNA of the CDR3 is TGTGCCAGCAGGCCGTCCGGAAAAGAGACCTCCTACGAGCAGTACTTC.

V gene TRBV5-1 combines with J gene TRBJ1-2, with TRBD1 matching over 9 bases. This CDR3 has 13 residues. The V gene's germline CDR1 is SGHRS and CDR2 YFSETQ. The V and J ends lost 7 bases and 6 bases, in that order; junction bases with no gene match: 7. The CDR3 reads CASDGGTGNGYTF. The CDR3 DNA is TGCGCCAGCGACGGCGGGACAGGGAATGGCTACACCTTC.

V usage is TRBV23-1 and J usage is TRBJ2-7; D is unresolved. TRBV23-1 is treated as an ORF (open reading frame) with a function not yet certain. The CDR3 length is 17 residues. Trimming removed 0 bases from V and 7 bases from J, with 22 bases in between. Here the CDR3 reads CASSQSCDTSSSWEQYF. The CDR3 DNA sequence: TGCGCCAGCAGTCAATCCTGTGATACCTCTTCATCGTGGGAGCAGTACTTC.

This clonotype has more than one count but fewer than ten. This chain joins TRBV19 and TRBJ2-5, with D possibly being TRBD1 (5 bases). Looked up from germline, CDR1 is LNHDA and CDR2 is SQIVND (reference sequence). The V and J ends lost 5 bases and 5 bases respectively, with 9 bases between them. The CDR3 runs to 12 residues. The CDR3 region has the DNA TGTGCCAGTAGTCCAGGGATGGAGACCCAGTACTTC. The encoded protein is CASSPGMETQYF.

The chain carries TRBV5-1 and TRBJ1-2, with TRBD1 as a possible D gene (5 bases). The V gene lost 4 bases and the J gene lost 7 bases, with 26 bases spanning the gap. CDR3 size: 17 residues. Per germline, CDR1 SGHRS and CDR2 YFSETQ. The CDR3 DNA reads TGCGCCAGCAGCCTGGACTCTCAGTTAGGGGTTTCAAGTGGCTACACCTTC. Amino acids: CASSLDSQLGVSSGYTF.

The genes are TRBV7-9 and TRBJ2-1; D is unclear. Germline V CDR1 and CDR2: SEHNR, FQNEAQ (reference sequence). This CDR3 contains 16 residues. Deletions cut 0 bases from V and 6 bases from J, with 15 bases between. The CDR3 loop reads CASSLAASQVGNEQFF. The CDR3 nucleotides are TGTGCCAGCAGCTTAGCGGCCTCTCAGGTGGGCAATGAGCAGTTCTTC. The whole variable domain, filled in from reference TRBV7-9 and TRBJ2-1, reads DTGVSQNPRHKITKRGQNVTFRCDPISEHNRLYWYRQTLGQGPEFLTYFQNEAQLEKSRLLSDRFSAERPKGSFSTLEIQRTEQGDSAMYLCASSLAASQVGNEQFFGPGTRLTVL.

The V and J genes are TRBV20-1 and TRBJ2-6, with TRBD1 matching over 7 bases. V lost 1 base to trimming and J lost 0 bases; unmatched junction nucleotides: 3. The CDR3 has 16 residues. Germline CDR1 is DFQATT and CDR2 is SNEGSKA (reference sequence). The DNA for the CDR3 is TGCAGTGCTAGAGCTGGGACAGCCTCTGGGGCCAACGTCCTGACTTTC. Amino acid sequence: CSARAGTASGANVLTF.

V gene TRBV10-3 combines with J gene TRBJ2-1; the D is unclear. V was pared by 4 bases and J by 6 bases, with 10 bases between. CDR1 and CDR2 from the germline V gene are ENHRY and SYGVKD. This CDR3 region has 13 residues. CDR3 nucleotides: TGTGCCATCAGTGTGTGGGCTAGCAATGAGCAGTTCTTC. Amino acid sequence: CAISVWASNEQFF.

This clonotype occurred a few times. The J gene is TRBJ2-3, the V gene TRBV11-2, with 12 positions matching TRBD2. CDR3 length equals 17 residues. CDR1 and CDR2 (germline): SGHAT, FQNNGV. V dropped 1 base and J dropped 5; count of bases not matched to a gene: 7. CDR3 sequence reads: CASSLVGLAGGLDTQYF. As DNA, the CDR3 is TGTGCCAGCAGCTTAGTAGGGCTAGCGGGAGGGCTAGATACGCAGTATTTT.

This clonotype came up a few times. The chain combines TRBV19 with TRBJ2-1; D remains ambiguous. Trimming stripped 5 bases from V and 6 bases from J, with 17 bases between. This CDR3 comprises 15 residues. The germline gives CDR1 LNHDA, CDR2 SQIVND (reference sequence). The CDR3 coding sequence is TGTGCCAGTAGTTTACCCCCTCCGTGGCGCAATGAGCAGTTCTTC. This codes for CASSLPPPWRNEQFF.

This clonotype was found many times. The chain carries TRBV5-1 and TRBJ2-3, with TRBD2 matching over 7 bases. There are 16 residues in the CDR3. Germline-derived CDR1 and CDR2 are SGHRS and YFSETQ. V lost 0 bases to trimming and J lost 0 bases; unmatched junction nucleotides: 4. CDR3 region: CASSLEASGSTDTQYF. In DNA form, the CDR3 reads TGCGCCAGCAGCTTGGAGGCTAGCGGTAGCACAGATACGCAGTATTTT.

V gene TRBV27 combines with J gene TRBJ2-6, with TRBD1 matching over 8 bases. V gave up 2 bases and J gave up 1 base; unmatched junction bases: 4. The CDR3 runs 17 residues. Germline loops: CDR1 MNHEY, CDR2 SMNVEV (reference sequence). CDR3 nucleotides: TGTGCCAGCAGTTTACGAGACAGGGGATCTGGGGCCAACGTCCTGACTTTC. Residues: CASSLRDRGSGANVLTF.

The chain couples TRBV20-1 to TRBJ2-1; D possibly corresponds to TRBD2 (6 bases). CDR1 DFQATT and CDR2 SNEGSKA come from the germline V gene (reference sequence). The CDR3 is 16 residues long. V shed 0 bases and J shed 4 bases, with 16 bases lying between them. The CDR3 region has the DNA TGCAGTGCTAGAGATGTAGGACTATCAACTTACAATGAGCAGTTCTTC. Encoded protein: CSARDVGLSTYNEQFF.

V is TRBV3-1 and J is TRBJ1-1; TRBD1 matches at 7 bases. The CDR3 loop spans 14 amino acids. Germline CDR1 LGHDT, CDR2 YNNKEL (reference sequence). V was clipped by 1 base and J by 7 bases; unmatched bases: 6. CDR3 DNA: TGTGCCAGCAGCCAAGCCGTGGACAGGAATGAAGCTTTCTTT. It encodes CASSQAVDRNEAFF.

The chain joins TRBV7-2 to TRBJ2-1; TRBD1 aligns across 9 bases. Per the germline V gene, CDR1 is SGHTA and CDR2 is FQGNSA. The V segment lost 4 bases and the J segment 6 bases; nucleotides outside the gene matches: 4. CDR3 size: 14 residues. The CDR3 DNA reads TGTGCCAGCAGCTCCGGGACAGGGATCAATGAGCAGTTCTTC. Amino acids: CASSSGTGINEQFF.

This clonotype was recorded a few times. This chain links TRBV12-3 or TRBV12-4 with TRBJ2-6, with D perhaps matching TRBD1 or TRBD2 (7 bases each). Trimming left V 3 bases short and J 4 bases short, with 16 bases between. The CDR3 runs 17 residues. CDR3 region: CASSFMREGAGANVLTF. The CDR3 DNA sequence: TGTGCCAGCAGTTTTATGAGGGAGGGGGCAGGGGCCAACGTCCTGACTTTC.